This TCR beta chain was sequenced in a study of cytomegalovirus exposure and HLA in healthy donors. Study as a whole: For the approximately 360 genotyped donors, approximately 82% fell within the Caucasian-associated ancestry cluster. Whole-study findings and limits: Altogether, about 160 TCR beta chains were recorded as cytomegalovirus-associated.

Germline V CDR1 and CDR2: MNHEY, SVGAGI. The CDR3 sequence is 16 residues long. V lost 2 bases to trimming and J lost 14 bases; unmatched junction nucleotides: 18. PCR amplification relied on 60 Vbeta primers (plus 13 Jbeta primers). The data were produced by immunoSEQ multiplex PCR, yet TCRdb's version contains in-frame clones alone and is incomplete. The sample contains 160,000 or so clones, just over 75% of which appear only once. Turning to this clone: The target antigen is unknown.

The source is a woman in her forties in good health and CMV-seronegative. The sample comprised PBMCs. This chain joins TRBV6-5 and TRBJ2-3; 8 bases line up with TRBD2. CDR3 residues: CASSYRVAGGPQSLYF. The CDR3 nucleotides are TGTGCCAGCAGTTACAGGGTGGCGGGAGGCCCCCAGAGTCTGTATTTT.